These 18 T cell receptor beta chains share one sample of origin, sequenced in a study of cytomegalovirus exposure and HLA in healthy donors. A multiplex PCR was run with 60 Vbeta primers and 13 Jbeta primers. Generated by immunoSEQ multiplex PCR, the TCRdb table keeps only in-frame clones and is missing some. The table shows about 120,000 clones, with over 60% occurring only once. The sequenced sample was PBMCs. These receptors originate from a human donor in good health.

The chain couples TRBV2 to TRBJ2-1; weak D call: TRBD1 (5 bases). This CDR3 region has 15 residues. Between the trimmed V and J ends, which lost 1 base and 0 bases, there was a span of 7 bases. Germline V CDR1 and CDR2: SNHLY, FYNNEI. For the CDR3, the DNA is TGTGCCAGCAGTGAAGAGCAGGGCTCCTACAATGAGCAGTTCTTC. Residues: CASSEEQGSYNEQFF.

CDR3 DNA: TGCGCCAGCAGCCATCCGGGACAGACTGTTAGAACCTACGAGCAGTACTTC. It specifies CASSHPGQTVRTYEQYF. The V call is TRBV4-1, the J call TRBJ2-7; 7 bases fit TRBD1. Germline trimming cut 3 bases from V and 2 bases from J; bases unmatched to any gene: 13. Germline CDR1 and CDR2: MGHRA and YSYEKL. The CDR3 has 17 residues.

The chain has TRBV6-1 and TRBJ2-2; maybe TRBD1 (6 bases). The germline CDR1 and CDR2 sequences are MNHNS and SASEGT. V was cut by 7 bases and J by 3 bases, with 15 bases left in between. The CDR3 consists of 15 residues. The CDR3 DNA reads TGTGCCAGCAAGAGCAGGGGACAAGACACCGGGGAGCTGTTTTTT. Translated: CASKSRGQDTGELFF.

The sample holds a few counts of this clone. The CDR3 loop is CASSARQGATEAFF. The DNA of the CDR3 is TGTGCCAGCAGTGCCCGACAGGGGGCCACTGAAGCTTTCTTT. The chain couples TRBV27 to TRBJ1-1; 10 bases align to TRBD1. The CDR3 runs to 14 residues. The V gene end was trimmed by 5 bases and the J gene end by 4 bases; junction bases not matched to a gene: 4. In germline, CDR1 is MNHEY, CDR2 SMNVEV (reference sequence).

This chain links TRBV2 with TRBJ2-7, with no clear D. From germline, CDR1 is SNHLY and CDR2 FYNNEI. The CDR3 spans 11 residues. V was pared by 2 bases and J by 5 bases, with 4 bases between. The CDR3 sequence is CASSERDEQYF. CDR3 DNA: TGTGCCAGCAGTGAACGGGACGAGCAGTACTTC.

Only a few counts were recorded for this clone. The CDR3 region is CASSYRGTTGEQYF. For the CDR3, the DNA is TGTGCCAGCAGTTACCGGGGGACCACAGGCGAGCAGTACTTC. This sequence joins TRBV6-5 and TRBJ2-7, with TRBD2 as a possible D gene (6 bases). Germline-derived CDR1 and CDR2 are MNHEY and SVGAGI. The CDR3 runs to 14 residues. Trimming pared 2 bases from V and 6 bases from J, leaving 14 bases between.

As DNA, the CDR3 is TGCGCCAGCAGACAGGGGTCATCAGATACGCAGTATTTT. Amino acids: CASRQGSSDTQYF. This chain connects TRBV4-1 to TRBJ2-3, with 7 bases matching TRBD1. Germline V gene lookup returns CDR1 MGHRA and CDR2 YSYEKL. With V trimmed by 6 bases and J by 4 bases, 4 bases remained unmatched. The CDR3 contains 13 residues.

The V call is TRBV19, the J call TRBJ2-1; 9 bases fit TRBD1. The germline CDR1 and CDR2 sequences are LNHDA and SQIVND (reference sequence). The CDR3 is made up of 17 amino acids. V was clipped by 4 bases and J by 4 bases; unmatched bases: 11. The CDR3 is CASSTGTGIGIYNEQFF. Here the CDR3 DNA reads TGTGCCAGTAGTACAGGGACAGGGATTGGGATATACAATGAGCAGTTCTTC. Filled out from reference TRBV19 and TRBJ2-1, the complete variable domain reads DGGITQSPKYLFRKEGQNVTLSCEQNLNHDAMYWYRQDPGQGLRLIYYSQIVNDFQKGDIAEGYSVSREKKESFPLTVTSAQKNPTAFYLCASSTGTGIGIYNEQFFGPGTRLTVL.

The CDR3 loop is CASSLEGGFWKMVDEQFF. CDR3 DNA sequence: TGTGCCAGCAGCTTAGAGGGGGGATTCTGGAAGATGGTCGATGAGCAGTTCTTC. This chain uses TRBV11-2 with TRBJ2-1; D possibly corresponds to TRBD2 (6 bases). Germline V gene lookup returns CDR1 SGHAT and CDR2 FQNNGV. V was clipped by 0 bases and J by 8 bases, with 23 bases between them. The CDR3 runs to 18 residues. Full variable domain (outside the CDR3, taken from reference TRBV11-2 and TRBJ2-1): EAGVAQSPRYKIIEKRQSVAFWCNPISGHATLYWYQQILGQGPKLLIQFQNNGVVDDSQLPKDRFSAERLKGVDSTLKIQPAKLEDSAVYLCASSLEGGFWKMVDEQFFGPGTRLTVL.

The genes are TRBV6-1 and TRBJ1-5, with D possibly matching TRBD1 (5 bases). V was clipped by 5 bases and J by 3 bases, with 11 bases between them. The germline V gene has CDR1 MNHNS and CDR2 SASEGT. The CDR3 contains 14 residues. CDR3 in amino acids: CASSNQGSNQPQHF. CDR3 nucleotides: TGTGCCAGCAGTAACCAGGGTTCCAATCAGCCCCAGCATTTT.

The rearrangement joins TRBV2 to TRBJ1-5, with a tentative D call TRBD1 (5 bases). The length of the CDR3 is 14 residues. Germline V gene sequence: CDR1 SNHLY, CDR2 FYNNEI. V was pared by 3 bases and J by 5 bases, with 11 bases between. CDR3 DNA: TGTGCCAGCAGTGAGGGGCAGAGAGATCAGCCCCAGCATTTT. It translates to CASSEGQRDQPQHF.

V and J are TRBV29-1 and TRBJ1-2; 8 nucleotides agree with TRBD1. Germline V gives CDR1 SQVTM, CDR2 ANQGSEA. This CDR3 spans 14 amino acids. The V segment lost 2 bases and the J segment 2 bases; nucleotides outside the gene matches: 4. CDR3 residues: CSVELDRANYGYTF. As DNA, the CDR3 is TGCAGCGTTGAACTGGACAGGGCAAACTATGGCTACACCTTC.

The chain carries TRBV27 and TRBJ1-1; 7 nucleotides agree with TRBD1. Germline V gene data show CDR1 as MNHEY and CDR2 as SMNVEV (reference sequence). V lost 6 bases to trimming and J lost 1 base; unmatched junction nucleotides: 14. The CDR3 has 17 residues. The DNA of the CDR3 is TGTGCCAGCAGAACACTTGAGACAGGGTATAGGAACACTGAAGCTTTCTTT. Protein product: CASRTLETGYRNTEAFF.

V usage is TRBV27 and J usage is TRBJ2-3, with 8 bases matching TRBD1. The germline V gene encodes CDR1 MNHEY and CDR2 SMNVEV (reference sequence). The CDR3 covers 16 residues. Trimming at V came to 6 bases and at J to 6 bases, leaving 14 bases not matched to a gene. CDR3 nucleotides: TGTGCCAGCAGGCAGGGTGGACAGGGAGCAGGGGATACGCAGTATTTT. Its translation is CASRQGGQGAGDTQYF.

The V gene is TRBV11-1, the J gene TRBJ1-1; 7 bases align to TRBD1. This CDR3 spans 14 amino acids. In germline, CDR1 is SGHAT, CDR2 FQDESV (reference sequence). With 8 bases clipped from V and 0 bases from J, the junction kept 6 bases outside the gene matches. The CDR3 region has the DNA TGTGCCAGCGGCAGGGGGGCCCTGAACACTGAAGCTTTCTTT. As protein: CASGRGALNTEAFF.

The chain is built from TRBV14 and TRBJ2-2; D uncertain. V lost 0 bases and J lost 5, with 4 bases in between. Germline V lookup: CDR1 SGHDN, CDR2 FVKESK. This CDR3 is 13 amino acids long. In nucleotides, the CDR3 is TGTGCCAGCAGCCAAGATCTTACCGGGGAGCTGTTTTTT. The encoded protein is CASSQDLTGELFF.

In its sample, this clone was seen once. V usage is TRBV11-2 and J usage is TRBJ1-5, with D possibly TRBD1 on 5 matching bases. The CDR3 is 18 residues long. Trimming removed 8 bases at V and 1 base at J, with 24 bases between. Germline values: CDR1 SGHAT, CDR2 FQNNGV. CDR3 nucleotides: TGTGCCAGCGGCCGGAAGGGTGGACACCCGAGCAGCAATCAGCCCCAGCATTTT. Its translation is CASGRKGGHPSSNQPQHF.

The chain employs TRBV5-1 and TRBJ1-2, with D perhaps TRBD1 (5 bases). The V gene's germline CDR1 is SGHRS and CDR2 YFSETQ. V gave up 0 bases and J gave up 5 bases, with 5 bases separating them. The CDR3 runs 12 residues. CDR3 loop: CASSLAGYGYTF. CDR3 coding DNA: TGCGCCAGCAGCTTGGCAGGGTATGGCTACACCTTC.